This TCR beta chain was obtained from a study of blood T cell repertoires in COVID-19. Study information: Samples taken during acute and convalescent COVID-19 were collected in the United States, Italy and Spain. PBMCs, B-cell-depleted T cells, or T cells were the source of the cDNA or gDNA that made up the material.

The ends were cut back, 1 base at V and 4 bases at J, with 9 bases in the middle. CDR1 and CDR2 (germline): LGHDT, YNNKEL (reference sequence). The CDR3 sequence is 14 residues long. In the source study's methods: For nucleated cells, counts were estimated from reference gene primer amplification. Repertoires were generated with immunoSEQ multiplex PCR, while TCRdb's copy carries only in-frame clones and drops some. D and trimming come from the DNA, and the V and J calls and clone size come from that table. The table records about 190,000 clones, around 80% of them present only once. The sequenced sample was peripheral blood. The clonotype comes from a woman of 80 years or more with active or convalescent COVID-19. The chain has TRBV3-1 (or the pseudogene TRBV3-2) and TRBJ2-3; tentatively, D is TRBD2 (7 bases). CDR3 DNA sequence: TGTGCCAGCAGCCAAGCGGGGGGCCCAGATACGCAGTATTTT. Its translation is CASSQAGGPDTQYF.